This T cell receptor (beta chain) was documented in a study of blood T cell repertoires in COVID-19. About the study: Spain, Italy and the United States supplied samples that represented acute and convalescent COVID-19. Sample material is recorded as cDNA or gDNA derived from T cells, B-cell-depleted T cells, or PBMCs.

The authors' processing: Estimation of nucleated cell counts was performed using reference gene primer amplification. Using immunoSEQ multiplex PCR, the repertoire was profiled, and TCRdb retains in-frame clones only, with some absent. V, J and clone size are those of that table, while D and trimming were read from the DNA. The table shows about 310,000 clones, with 87% occurring only once. The CDR3 runs to 15 residues. Germline V CDR1 and CDR2: SNHLY, FYNNEI. Trimming removed 4 bases at V and 0 bases at J, with 7 bases between. Sequencing was performed on peripheral blood. This TCR was sampled from a man aged 45 to 65 with active or convalescent COVID-19. The V gene is TRBV2, the J gene TRBJ2-6; D not resolved. The CDR3 DNA sequence: TGTGCCAGCAGTGGCGGATCCTCTGGGGCCAACGTCCTGACTTTC. It codes for CASSGGSSGANVLTF.